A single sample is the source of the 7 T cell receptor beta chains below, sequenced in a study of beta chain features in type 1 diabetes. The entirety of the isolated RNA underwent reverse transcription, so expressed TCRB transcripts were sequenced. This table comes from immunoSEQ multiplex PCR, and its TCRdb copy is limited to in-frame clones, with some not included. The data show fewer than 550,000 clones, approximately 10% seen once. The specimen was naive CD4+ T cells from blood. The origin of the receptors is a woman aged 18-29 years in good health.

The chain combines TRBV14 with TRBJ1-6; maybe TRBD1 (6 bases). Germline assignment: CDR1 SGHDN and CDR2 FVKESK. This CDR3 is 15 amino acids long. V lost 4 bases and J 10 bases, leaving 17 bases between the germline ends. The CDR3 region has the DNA TGTGCCAGCAGCCCGGGGGCAGGGGTAGTCTCACCCCTCCACTTT. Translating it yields CASSPGAGVVSPLHF. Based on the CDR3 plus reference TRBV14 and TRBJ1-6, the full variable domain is EAGVTQFPSHSVIEKGQTVTLRCDPISGHDNLYWYRRVMGKEIKFLLHFVKESKQDESGMPNNRFLAERTGGTYSTLKVQPAELEDSGVYFCASSPGAGVVSPLHFGNGTRLTVT.

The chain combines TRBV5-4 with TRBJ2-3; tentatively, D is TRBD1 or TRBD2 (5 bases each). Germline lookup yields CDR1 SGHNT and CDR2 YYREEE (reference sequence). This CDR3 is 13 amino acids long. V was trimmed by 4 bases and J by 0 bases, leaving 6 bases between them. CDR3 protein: CASSRDSTDTQYF. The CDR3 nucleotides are TGTGCCAGCAGCCGGGACAGCACAGATACGCAGTATTTT.

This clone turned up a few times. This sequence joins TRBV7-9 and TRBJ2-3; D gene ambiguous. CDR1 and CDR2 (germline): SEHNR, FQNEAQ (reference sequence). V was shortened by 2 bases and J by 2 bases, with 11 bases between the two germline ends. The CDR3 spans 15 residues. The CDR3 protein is CASSLNTAYTDTQYF. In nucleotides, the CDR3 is TGTGCCAGCAGCTTAAATACAGCATACACAGATACGCAGTATTTT.

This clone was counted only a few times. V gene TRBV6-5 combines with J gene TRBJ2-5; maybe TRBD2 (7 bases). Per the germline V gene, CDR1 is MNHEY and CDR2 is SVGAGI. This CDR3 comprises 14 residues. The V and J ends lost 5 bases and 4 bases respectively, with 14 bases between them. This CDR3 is CASSMSGGTETQYF. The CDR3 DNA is TGTGCCAGCAGTATGTCGGGGGGCACAGAGACCCAGTACTTC.

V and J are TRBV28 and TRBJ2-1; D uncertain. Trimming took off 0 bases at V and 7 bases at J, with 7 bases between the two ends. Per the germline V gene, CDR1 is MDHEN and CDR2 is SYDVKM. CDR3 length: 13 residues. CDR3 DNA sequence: TGTGCCAGCAGTTTATGGTTTGGGAATGAGCAGTTCTTC. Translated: CASSLWFGNEQFF.

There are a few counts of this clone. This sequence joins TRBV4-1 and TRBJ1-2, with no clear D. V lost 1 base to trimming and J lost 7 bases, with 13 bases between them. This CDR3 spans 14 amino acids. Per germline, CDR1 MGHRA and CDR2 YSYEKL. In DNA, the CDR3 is TGCGCCAGCAGCCAAGTCCCGTCCAGGAGTGGCTACACCTTC. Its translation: CASSQVPSRSGYTF.

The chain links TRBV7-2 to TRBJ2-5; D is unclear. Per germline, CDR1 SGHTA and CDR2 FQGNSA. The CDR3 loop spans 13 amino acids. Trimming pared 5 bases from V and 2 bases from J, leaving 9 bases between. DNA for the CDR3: TGTGCCAGCAGCCCCGCGGAGCAAGAGACCCAGTACTTC. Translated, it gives CASSPAEQETQYF.